The source of this T cell receptor beta chain is a study of cytomegalovirus exposure and HLA in healthy donors. Study context: Genetic ancestry analysis placed over 75% of the 398 donors that were genotyped in the Caucasian-associated cluster. Findings of the study overall: Diagnosis of cytomegalovirus status made by the classifier reportedly showed high specificity and sensitivity. Productive status was seen about 90% or about 30% of the time for most TCR beta V segments in an earlier analysis.

Notes on this clone: The target antigen is unknown.

The PCR used 60 Vbeta and 13 Jbeta primers. TCRdb's table, derived via immunoSEQ multiplex PCR, lists solely in-frame clones and lacks some. The repertoire includes 90,000 to 150,000 clones, approximately 80% of them detected once, and around 2% sits in the top ten. V shed 5 bases, J shed 5 bases, and the junction held 5 bases outside the gene matches. The CDR3 is made up of 14 amino acids. CDR1 and CDR2 (germline): MNHEY, SVGAGI. The chain joins TRBV6-5 to TRBJ2-5; 10 bases match TRBD1. The TCR originated in a man aged 35 to 55 in good health and CMV-seronegative. The sequencing sample was made of PBMCs. The CDR3 protein is CASSTGTGAETQYF. CDR3 in DNA: TGTGCCAGCAGTACCGGGACAGGGGCTGAGACCCAGTACTTC.